The 8 T cell receptor beta chains presented below share a single source sample, sequenced in a study of shared clonotypes between healthy human individuals. Libraries were prepared by immunoSEQ multiplex PCR; TCRdb keeps only in-frame clonotypes and omits some of them. This table has a few hundred thousand clones, around 97% appearing once. Sequencing was carried out using naive CD4+ T cells sorted from blood. Subset described: CD45RA+ positively selected. All receptors come from a woman aged 25 to 39 in good health.

In this sample, this clone turned up once. This chain links TRBV11-3 with TRBJ1-3; D call uncertain. The CDR3 sequence is 16 residues long. V was trimmed by 5 bases and J by 4 bases, leaving 18 bases between them. The germline V gene has CDR1 SGHNT and CDR2 YENEEA. The CDR3 DNA reads as TGTGCCAGCAGCCCAGCGAAATTTGAGGCAGGAAACACCATATATTTT. Protein sequence: CASSPAKFEAGNTIYF.

The chain links TRBV28 to TRBJ2-7; 8 bases fit TRBD2. V trimming: 5 bases; J trimming: 4 bases; junction bases outside the gene matches: 10. The CDR3 consists of 15 residues. The V gene's germline CDR1 is MDHEN and CDR2 SYDVKM. The CDR3 spells CASSPQAGAGYEQYF. DNA for the CDR3: TGTGCCAGCAGTCCCCAAGCGGGAGCAGGGTACGAGCAGTACTTC. Based on the CDR3 plus reference TRBV28 and TRBJ2-7, the full variable domain is DVKVTQSSRYLVKRTGEKVFLECVQDMDHENMFWYRQDPGLGLRLIYFSYDVKMKEKGDIPEGYSVSREKKERFSLILESASTNQTSMYLCASSPQAGAGYEQYFGPGTRLTVT.

The gene calls are TRBV5-6 and TRBJ1-2; 9 nucleotides line up with TRBD1. Germline CDR1 reads SGHDT; CDR2 reads YYEEEE. This CDR3 is 15 amino acids long. V was clipped by 5 bases and J by 2 bases; unmatched bases: 7. CDR3 amino acids: CASRLQGQGNYGYTF. The CDR3 DNA reads as TGTGCCAGCAGGTTACAGGGACAGGGAAACTATGGCTACACCTTC.

The chain uses TRBV2 and TRBJ2-1; possible D gene TRBD2, 5 bases. Deletions cut 3 bases from V and 11 bases from J, with 14 bases between. Germline loops: CDR1 SNHLY, CDR2 FYNNEI. The CDR3 contains 13 residues. The CDR3 loop is CASSDYSAGKQFF. DNA for the CDR3: TGTGCCAGCAGTGATTACTCTGCCGGGAAGCAGTTCTTC.

This chain joins TRBV9 and TRBJ2-7; D gene ambiguous. Germline V gene data show CDR1 as SGDLS and CDR2 as YYNGEE. The CDR3 has 14 amino acids. Trimming stripped 0 bases from V and 4 bases from J, with 11 bases between. Written as DNA, the CDR3 is TGTGCCAGCAGCGTAGCCCCGGAAAGTTACGAGCAGTACTTC. As protein: CASSVAPESYEQYF.

This clone was counted once. The chain has TRBV5-1 and TRBJ1-1; D possibly corresponds to TRBD1 (5 bases). Per germline, CDR1 SGHRS and CDR2 YFSETQ. Trimming pared 3 bases from V and 4 bases from J, leaving 16 bases between. CDR3 length: 15 amino acids. The CDR3 loop reads CASSSLPDGATEAFF. The CDR3, as DNA: TGCGCCAGCAGCTCACTCCCAGATGGGGCCACTGAAGCTTTCTTT.

The chain joins TRBV15 to TRBJ2-7; no firm D call. V was trimmed by 3 bases and J by 3 bases, leaving 9 bases between them. CDR3 size: 13 residues. Germline V lookup: CDR1 LNHNV, CDR2 YYDKDF (reference sequence). CDR3 loop: CATSSQRVYEQYF. The CDR3 coding sequence is TGTGCCACCAGCAGCCAAAGGGTCTACGAGCAGTACTTC.

This chain links TRBV6-1 with TRBJ1-1; 9 bases align to TRBD1. Trimming removed 5 bases from V and 5 bases from J; junction bases left unmatched: 6. CDR3 size: 14 residues. CDR1 is MNHNS, CDR2 SASEGT, per germline. The CDR3 DNA sequence: TGTGCCAGCAGTCCACAGGGGGCCAGAACTGAAGCTTTCTTT. It specifies CASSPQGARTEAFF.